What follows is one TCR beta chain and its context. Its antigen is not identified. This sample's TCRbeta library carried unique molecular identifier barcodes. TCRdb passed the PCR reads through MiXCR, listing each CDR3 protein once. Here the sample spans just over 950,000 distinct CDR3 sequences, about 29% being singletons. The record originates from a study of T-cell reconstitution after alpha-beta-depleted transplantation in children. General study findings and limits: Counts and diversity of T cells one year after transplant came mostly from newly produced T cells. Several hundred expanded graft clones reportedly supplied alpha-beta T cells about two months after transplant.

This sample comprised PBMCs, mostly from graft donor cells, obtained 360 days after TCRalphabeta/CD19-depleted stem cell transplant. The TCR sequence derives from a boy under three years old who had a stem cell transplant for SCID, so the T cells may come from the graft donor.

The CDR3 loop reads CSAGIYEQYF. DNA for the CDR3: TGCAGTGCTGGAATCTACGAGCAGTACTTC. The chain is built from TRBV20-1 and TRBJ2-7; D ambiguous. V was clipped by 5 bases and J by 3 bases, with 5 bases between them. The CDR3 spans 10 residues. Per the germline V gene, CDR1 is DFQATT and CDR2 is SNEGSKA (reference sequence).